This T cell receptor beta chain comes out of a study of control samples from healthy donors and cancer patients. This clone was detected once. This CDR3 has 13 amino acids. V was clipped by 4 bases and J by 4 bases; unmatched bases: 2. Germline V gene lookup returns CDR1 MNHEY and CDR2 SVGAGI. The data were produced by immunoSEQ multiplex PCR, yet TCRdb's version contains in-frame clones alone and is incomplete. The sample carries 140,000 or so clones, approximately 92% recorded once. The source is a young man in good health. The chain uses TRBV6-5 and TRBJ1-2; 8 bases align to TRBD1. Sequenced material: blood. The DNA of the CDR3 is TGTGCCAGCAGTTTCACAGGGGGCTATGGCTACACCTTC. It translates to CASSFTGGYGYTF.